This TCR beta chain is from a study of shared clonotypes between healthy human individuals. This CDR3 has 16 residues. The germline V gene encodes CDR1 WSHSY and CDR2 SAAADI. With 2 bases clipped from V and 1 base from J, the junction kept 7 bases outside the gene matches. Only in-frame clones appear in the TCRdb table, and some are missing; sequencing was by immunoSEQ multiplex PCR. In the table there are about 2 million clones, 90% to 95% of which are singletons. Overall study results and limits: Generally, naive subsets came out with larger estimated richness than memory subsets.

A word on this clone: Its antigen is not identified.

The V gene is TRBV10-2, the J gene TRBJ2-5; 7 nucleotides match TRBD1. Sequenced material: naive CD4+ T cells sorted from blood. Subset noted: CD45RA+ positively selected. This TCR came from a man aged 18-30 years in good health. The DNA of the CDR3 is TGCGCCAGCAGTGAGCCCCACCGACAGGGCCAAGAGACCCAGTACTTC. Translated, it gives CASSEPHRQGQETQYF.